This T cell receptor (beta chain) was captured in a study of blood T cell repertoires in COVID-19. As for the study in general: PBMCs, B-cell-depleted T cells, or T cells provided the cDNA or gDNA that made up the material.

Generated by immunoSEQ multiplex PCR, the TCRdb table keeps only in-frame clones and is missing some. This sample has approximately 83,000 clones, with approximately 85% found just once. The CDR3 extends over 16 amino acids. The receptor's source is a man between 65 and 79 years old with acute or convalescent COVID-19. The sample was peripheral blood. The V and J genes are TRBV21-1 and TRBJ2-3; the DNA was not compared with TRBD2, the D call given in the table. TRBV21-1 is reported as a pseudogene. The CDR3 sequence is CASSTGLLEMCVTQYF. CDR3 bases: TGTGCCAGCAGCACAGGACTCCTAGAAATGTGTGTAACGCAGTATTTT.